Each of the 8 T cell receptor beta chains below was sequenced from the same sample in a study of blood T cell repertoires in COVID-19. Measured with immunoSEQ multiplex PCR; TCRdb has only the in-frame clones, and not every one. There are 150,000 to 200,000 clones in the sample; about 86% occur only once, and approximately 7% lies in the top ten. Sequencing input: peripheral blood. These receptors originate from a man between 45 and 60 years old with active or convalescent COVID-19.

The gene calls are TRBV19 and TRBJ1-5; no reliable D call. There are 16 residues in the CDR3. In germline, CDR1 is LNHDA, CDR2 SQIVND (reference sequence). V was trimmed by 1 base and J by 6 bases, leaving 16 bases between them. CDR3 nucleotides: TGTGCCAGTAGTATAGTCGCTACAGCCTCCGGTCAGCCCCAGCATTTT. Amino acids: CASSIVATASGQPQHF.

This clone appeared once. This chain's CDR3 is CASSGGTDNQPQHF. The CDR3 region has the DNA TGTGCCAGCAGCGGAGGGACAGATAATCAGCCCCAGCATTTT. The chain recombines TRBV9 with TRBJ1-5; 7 bases are a match to TRBD1. The V gene end was trimmed by 3 bases and the J gene end by 4 bases; junction bases not matched to a gene: 4. This CDR3 has 14 residues. CDR1 is SGDLS, CDR2 YYNGEE, per germline.

A single count supports this clone. The CDR3 loop is CATSRVSGASTDTQYF. The DNA for the CDR3 is TGTGCCACCAGCAGAGTCAGCGGAGCTAGCACAGATACGCAGTATTTT. The chain combines TRBV15 with TRBJ2-3; tentative D call: TRBD2 (5 bases). Deletions cut 1 base from V and 0 bases from J, with 11 bases between. The CDR3 consists of 16 residues. Per germline, CDR1 LNHNV and CDR2 YYDKDF (reference sequence).

The rearrangement uses TRBV4-3 and TRBJ1-3; D is unclear. The CDR3 spans 14 residues. Germline loops: CDR1 LGHNA, CDR2 YSLEER. The ends were cut back, 0 bases at V and 1 base at J, with 4 bases in the middle. This chain's CDR3 is CASSQDSSGNTIYF. In nucleotides, the CDR3 is TGCGCCAGCAGCCAAGACAGTTCTGGAAACACCATATATTTT.

The chain employs TRBV4-2 and TRBJ2-2, with D unresolved. Germline V gene lookup returns CDR1 LGHNA and CDR2 YNFKEQ. Deletions cut 3 bases from V and 3 bases from J, with 8 bases between. The CDR3 is made up of 14 amino acids. CDR3 nucleotides: TGTGCCAGCAGCCAGGGCCTCTACACCGGGGAGCTGTTTTTT. Its protein product is CASSQGLYTGELFF.

This clone turned up a few times. This rearrangement joins TRBV9 to TRBJ2-7, with D possibly TRBD2 on 6 matching bases. Germline V lookup: CDR1 SGDLS, CDR2 YYNGEE. Trimming shortened V by 0 bases and J by 6 bases, and 10 bases separated the two germline ends. The CDR3 is 13 amino acids. The chain's CDR3 is CASSVAGRGEQYF. The CDR3 DNA sequence: TGTGCCAGCAGCGTAGCTGGGCGGGGCGAGCAGTACTTC.

The genes are TRBV4-3 and TRBJ2-2; D is possibly TRBD2 (5 bases). The V gene's germline CDR1 is LGHNA and CDR2 YSLEER. With 1 base removed from V and 7 bases from J, the gap between germline ends came to 13 bases. There are 15 residues in the CDR3. CDR3 bases: TGCGCCAGCAGCCAAGGTGGGATCGGGAACGGGGAGCTGTTTTTT. This gives the protein CASSQGGIGNGELFF.

This clone was observed a handful of times. The genes are TRBV6-6 and TRBJ1-3; maybe TRBD1 (6 bases). CDR1 and CDR2 (germline): MNHNY, SVGAGI (reference sequence). The CDR3 has 15 amino acids. Between the trimmed V and J ends, which lost 2 bases and 5 bases, there was a span of 13 bases. CDR3: CASSYRDMGRNTIYF. The CDR3 DNA follows: TGTGCCAGCAGTTACCGGGACATGGGTAGAAACACCATATATTTT.